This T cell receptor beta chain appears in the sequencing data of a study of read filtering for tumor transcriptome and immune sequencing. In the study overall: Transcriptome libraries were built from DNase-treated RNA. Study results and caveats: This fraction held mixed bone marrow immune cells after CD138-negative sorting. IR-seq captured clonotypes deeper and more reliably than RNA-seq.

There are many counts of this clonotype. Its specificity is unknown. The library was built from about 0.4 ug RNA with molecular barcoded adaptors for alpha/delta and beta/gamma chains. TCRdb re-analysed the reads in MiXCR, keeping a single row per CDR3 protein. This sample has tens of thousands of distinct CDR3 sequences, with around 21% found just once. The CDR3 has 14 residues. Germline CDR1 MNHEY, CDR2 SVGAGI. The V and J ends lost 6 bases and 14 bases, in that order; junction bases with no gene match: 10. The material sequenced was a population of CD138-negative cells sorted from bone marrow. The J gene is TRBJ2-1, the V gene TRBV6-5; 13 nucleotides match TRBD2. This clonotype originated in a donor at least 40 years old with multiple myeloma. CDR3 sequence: CASSKTGTSGKEFF. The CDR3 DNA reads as TGTGCCAGCAGCAAGACCGGGACTAGCGGGAAGGAGTTCTTC.